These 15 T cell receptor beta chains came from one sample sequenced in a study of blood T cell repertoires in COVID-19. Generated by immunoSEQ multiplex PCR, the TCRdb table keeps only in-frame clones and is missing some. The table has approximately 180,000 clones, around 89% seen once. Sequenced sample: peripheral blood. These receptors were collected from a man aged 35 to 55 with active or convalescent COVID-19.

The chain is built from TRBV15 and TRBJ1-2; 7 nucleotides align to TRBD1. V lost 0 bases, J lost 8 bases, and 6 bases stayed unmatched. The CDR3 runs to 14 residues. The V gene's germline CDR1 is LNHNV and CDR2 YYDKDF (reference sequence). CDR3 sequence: CATSREKGGWGYTF. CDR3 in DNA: TGTGCCACCAGCAGAGAGAAAGGGGGCTGGGGCTACACCTTC.

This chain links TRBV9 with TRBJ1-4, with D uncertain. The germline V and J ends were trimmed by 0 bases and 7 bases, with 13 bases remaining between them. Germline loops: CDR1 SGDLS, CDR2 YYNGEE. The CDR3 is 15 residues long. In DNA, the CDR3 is TGTGCCAGCAGCGTAGGATCCGGGGAGGGTGAAAAACTGTTTTTT. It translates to CASSVGSGEGEKLFF.

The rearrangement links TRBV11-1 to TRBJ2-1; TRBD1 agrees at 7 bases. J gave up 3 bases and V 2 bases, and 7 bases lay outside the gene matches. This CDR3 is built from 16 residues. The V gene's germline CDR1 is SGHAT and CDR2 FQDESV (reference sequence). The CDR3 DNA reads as TGTGCCAGCAGCTTATTCGGAACAGGGGTCTACAATGAGCAGTTCTTC. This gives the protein CASSLFGTGVYNEQFF.

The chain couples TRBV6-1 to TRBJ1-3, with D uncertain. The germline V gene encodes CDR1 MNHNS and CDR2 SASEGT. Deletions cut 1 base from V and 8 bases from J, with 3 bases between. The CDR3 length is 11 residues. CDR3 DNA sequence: TGTGCCAGCAGTGAAGTATACACCATATATTTT. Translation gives CASSEVYTIYF.

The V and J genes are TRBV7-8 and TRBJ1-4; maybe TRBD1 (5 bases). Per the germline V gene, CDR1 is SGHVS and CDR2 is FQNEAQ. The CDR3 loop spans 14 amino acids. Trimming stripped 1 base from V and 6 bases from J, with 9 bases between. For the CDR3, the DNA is TGTGCCAGCAGCTTAGGGGGAGGGGATGAAAAACTGTTTTTT. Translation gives CASSLGGGDEKLFF. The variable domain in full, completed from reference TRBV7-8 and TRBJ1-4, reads GAGVSQSPRYKVAKRGQDVALRCDPISGHVSLFWYQQALGQGPEFLTYFQNEAQLDKSGLPSDRFFAERPEGSVSTLKIQRTQQEDSAVYLCASSLGGGDEKLFFGSGTQLSVL.

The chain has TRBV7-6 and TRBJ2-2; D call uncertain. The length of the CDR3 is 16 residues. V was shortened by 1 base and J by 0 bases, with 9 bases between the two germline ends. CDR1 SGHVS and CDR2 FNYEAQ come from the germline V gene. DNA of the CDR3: TGTGCCAGCAGCTTAGGATCCGCAGCGAACACCGGGGAGCTGTTTTTT. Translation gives CASSLGSAANTGELFF.

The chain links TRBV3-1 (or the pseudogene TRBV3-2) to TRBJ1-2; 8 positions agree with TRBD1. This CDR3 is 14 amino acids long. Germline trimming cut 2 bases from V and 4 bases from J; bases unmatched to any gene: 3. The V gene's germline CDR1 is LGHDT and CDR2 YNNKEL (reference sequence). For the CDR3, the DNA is TGTGCCAGCAGCCAATCGGACAGGGCCTATGGCTACACCTTC. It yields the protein CASSQSDRAYGYTF.

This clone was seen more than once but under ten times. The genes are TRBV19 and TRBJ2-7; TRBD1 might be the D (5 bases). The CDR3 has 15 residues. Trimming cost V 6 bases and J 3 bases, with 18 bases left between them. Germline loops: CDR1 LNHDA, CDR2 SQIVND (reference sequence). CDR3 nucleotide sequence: TGTGCCAGTAGCAACCTTCAGGGTAAGCACTACGAGCAGTACTTC. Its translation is CASSNLQGKHYEQYF.

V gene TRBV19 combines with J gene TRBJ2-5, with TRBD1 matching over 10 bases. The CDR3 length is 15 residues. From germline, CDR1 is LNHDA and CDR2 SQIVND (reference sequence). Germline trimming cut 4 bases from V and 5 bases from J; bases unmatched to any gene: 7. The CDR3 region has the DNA TGTGCCAGTAGTAAAGGGACAGGGGTGAGGGAGACCCAGTACTTC. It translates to CASSKGTGVRETQYF. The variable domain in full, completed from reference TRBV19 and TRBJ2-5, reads DGGITQSPKYLFRKEGQNVTLSCEQNLNHDAMYWYRQDPGQGLRLIYYSQIVNDFQKGDIAEGYSVSREKKESFPLTVTSAQKNPTAFYLCASSKGTGVRETQYFGPGTRLLVL.

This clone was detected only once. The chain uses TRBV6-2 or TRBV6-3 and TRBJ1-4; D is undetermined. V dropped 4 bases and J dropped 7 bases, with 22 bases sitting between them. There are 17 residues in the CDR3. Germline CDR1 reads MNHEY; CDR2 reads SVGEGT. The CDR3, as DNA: TGTGCCAGCAGTTCCGAAAGGGTCGGAGGGCGGCGTGAAAAACTGTTTTTT. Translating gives CASSSERVGGRREKLFF.

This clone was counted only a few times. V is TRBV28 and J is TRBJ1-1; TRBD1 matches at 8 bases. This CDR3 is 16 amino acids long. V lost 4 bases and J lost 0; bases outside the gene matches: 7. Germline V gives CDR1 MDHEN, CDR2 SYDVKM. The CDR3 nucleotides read TGTGCCAGCAGTTCCGGGACAGGACACATGAACACTGAAGCTTTCTTT. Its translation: CASSSGTGHMNTEAFF.

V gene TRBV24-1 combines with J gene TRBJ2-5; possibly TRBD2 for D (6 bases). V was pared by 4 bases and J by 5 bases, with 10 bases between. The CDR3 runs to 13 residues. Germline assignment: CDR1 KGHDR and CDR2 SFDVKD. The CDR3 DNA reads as TGTGCCACCAGTGACTCCCGGGAGGAGACCCAGTACTTC. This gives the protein CATSDSREETQYF.

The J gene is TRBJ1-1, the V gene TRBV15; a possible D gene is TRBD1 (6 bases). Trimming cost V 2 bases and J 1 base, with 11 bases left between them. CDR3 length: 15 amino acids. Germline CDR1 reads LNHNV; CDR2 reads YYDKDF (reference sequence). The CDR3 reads CATSRNYRENTEAFF. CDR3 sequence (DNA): TGTGCCACCAGCAGAAACTACAGGGAGAACACTGAAGCTTTCTTT.

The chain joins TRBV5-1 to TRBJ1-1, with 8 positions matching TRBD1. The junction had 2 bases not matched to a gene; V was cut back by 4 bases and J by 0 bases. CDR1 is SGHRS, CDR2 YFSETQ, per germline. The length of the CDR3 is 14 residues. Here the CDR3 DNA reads TGCGCCAGCAGCGGACAGGGAATGAACACTGAAGCTTTCTTT. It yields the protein CASSGQGMNTEAFF. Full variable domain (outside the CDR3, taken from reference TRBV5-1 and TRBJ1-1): KAGVTQTPRYLIKTRGQQVTLSCSPISGHRSVSWYQQTPGQGLQFLFEYFSETQRNKGNFPGRFSGRQFSNSRSEMNVSTLELGDSALYLCASSGQGMNTEAFFGQGTRLTVV.

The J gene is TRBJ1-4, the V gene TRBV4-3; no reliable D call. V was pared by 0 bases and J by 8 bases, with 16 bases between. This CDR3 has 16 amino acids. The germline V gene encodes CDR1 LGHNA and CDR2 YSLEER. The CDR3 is CASSQENLSGWEKLFF. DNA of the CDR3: TGCGCCAGCAGCCAAGAAAATCTGAGCGGATGGGAAAAACTGTTTTTT.